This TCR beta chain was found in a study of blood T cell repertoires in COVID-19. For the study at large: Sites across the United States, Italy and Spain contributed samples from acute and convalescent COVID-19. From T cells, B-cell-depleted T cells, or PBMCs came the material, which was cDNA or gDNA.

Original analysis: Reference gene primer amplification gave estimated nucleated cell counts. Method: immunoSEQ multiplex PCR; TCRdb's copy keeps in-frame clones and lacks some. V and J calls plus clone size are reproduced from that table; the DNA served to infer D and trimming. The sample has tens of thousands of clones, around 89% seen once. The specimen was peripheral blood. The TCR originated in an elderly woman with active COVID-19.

The CDR3 coding sequence is TGTGCCAGCAGCCCCTCCGAGAGCAACACTGAAGCTTTCTTT. Translation: CASSPSESNTEAFF. The V and J genes are TRBV7-2 and TRBJ1-1, with D uncertain. Deletions cut 5 bases from V and 2 bases from J, with 12 bases between. CDR1 and CDR2 (germline): SGHTA, FQGNSA. The CDR3 is made up of 14 amino acids.